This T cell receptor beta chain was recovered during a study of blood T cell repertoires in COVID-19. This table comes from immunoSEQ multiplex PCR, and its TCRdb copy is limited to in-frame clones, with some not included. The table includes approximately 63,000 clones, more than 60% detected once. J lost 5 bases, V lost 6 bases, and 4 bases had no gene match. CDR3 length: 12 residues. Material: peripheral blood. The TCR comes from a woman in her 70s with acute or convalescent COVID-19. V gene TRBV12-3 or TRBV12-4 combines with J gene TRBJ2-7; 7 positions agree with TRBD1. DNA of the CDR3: TGTGCCAGCAGCCGTGACAGGGACGAGCAGTACTTC. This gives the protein CASSRDRDEQYF.